A single sample gave rise to the 14 T cell receptor beta chains below, sequenced in a study of beta chain features in type 1 diabetes. Expressed TCRB transcripts were sequenced after all isolated RNA was converted to cDNA. Generated by immunoSEQ multiplex PCR, the TCRdb table keeps only in-frame clones and is missing some. The repertoire holds under 900,000 clones, with roughly 15% as singletons. Sequencing was carried out using naive CD4+ T cells from blood. The origin of the receptors is a woman younger than 30 in good health.

This clone has just a few counts. This chain uses TRBV6-6 with TRBJ1-1; possible D gene TRBD1, 5 bases. The V gene's germline CDR1 is MNHNY and CDR2 SVGAGI (reference sequence). CDR3 size: 13 residues. The V gene lost 4 bases and the J gene lost 4 bases, with 10 bases spanning the gap. DNA of the CDR3: TGTGCCAGCAGTTCAGGGAGTTTCACTGAAGCTTTCTTT. This translates into CASSSGSFTEAFF.

The chain employs TRBV7-3 and TRBJ2-7; unclear D gene. Trimming cost V 5 bases and J 3 bases, with 8 bases left between them. The germline V gene has CDR1 SGHTA and CDR2 FQGTGA. The CDR3 extends over 12 amino acids. For the CDR3, the DNA is TGTGCCAGCAGCAACAACCGCTACGAGCAGTACTTC. Its translation is CASSNNRYEQYF.

In its sample, this clone was seen a few times. The V and J genes are TRBV18 and TRBJ2-3; D is unresolved. Germline V gene data show CDR1 as KGHSH and CDR2 as LQKENI. Trimming shortened V by 6 bases and J by 4 bases, and 11 bases separated the two germline ends. The CDR3 is 13 amino acids. CDR3 nucleotide sequence: TGTGCCAGCTCTCTCGATGAGGCAGATACGCAGTATTTT. It codes for CASSLDEADTQYF.

The chain links TRBV18 to TRBJ2-5, with D tentatively TRBD1 or TRBD2 (5 bases each). The CDR3 extends over 15 amino acids. CDR1 and CDR2 (germline): KGHSH, LQKENI. V lost 0 bases and J 3 bases, leaving 11 bases between the germline ends. The CDR3 reads CASSPPAGTKETQYF. The CDR3, as DNA: TGTGCCAGCTCACCACCGGCAGGGACGAAAGAGACCCAGTACTTC.

This clone was seen more than once but under ten times. V usage is TRBV4-3 and J usage is TRBJ1-4; D gene uncertain. The germline V and J ends were trimmed by 4 bases and 1 base, with 7 bases remaining between them. The CDR3 is 14 residues long. Germline assignment: CDR1 LGHNA and CDR2 YSLEER. CDR3 sequence: CASSLVLTNEKLFF. The CDR3 nucleotides read TGCGCCAGCAGCCTCGTGCTAACTAATGAAAAACTGTTTTTT.

This clone has only a few counts. V usage is TRBV11-1 and J usage is TRBJ2-2; 8 nucleotides align to TRBD2. CDR1 SGHAT and CDR2 FQDESV come from the germline V gene (reference sequence). The CDR3 runs 17 residues. Trimming at V came to 1 base and at J to 6 bases, leaving 10 bases not matched to a gene. The CDR3 protein is CASSLGPAGGIAGELFF. CDR3 sequence (DNA): TGTGCCAGCAGCTTAGGTCCCGCGGGAGGAATTGCCGGGGAGCTGTTTTTT.

This clone came up a few times. The chain is built from TRBV19 and TRBJ2-3; D is unresolved. Germline V gives CDR1 LNHDA, CDR2 SQIVND (reference sequence). The CDR3 runs 13 residues. V was cut by 5 bases and J by 7 bases, with 13 bases left in between. CDR3 coding DNA: TGTGCCAGTAGTGGACCGGACCTCAATACGCAGTATTTT. Amino acids: CASSGPDLNTQYF.

The table lists this clone with a few counts. This chain uses TRBV28 with TRBJ1-3, with D possibly being TRBD1 (5 bases). The CDR3 is 17 amino acids. Trimming took off 3 bases at V and 0 bases at J, with 15 bases between the two ends. Germline loops: CDR1 MDHEN, CDR2 SYDVKM. The CDR3 reads CASSFTLTAHSGNTIYF. The CDR3 nucleotides are TGTGCCAGCAGTTTTACCCTGACAGCGCACTCTGGAAACACCATATATTTT.

This clone was detected only a few times. J is TRBJ1-1 and V is TRBV28; D is possibly TRBD1 (6 bases). The CDR3 is 17 amino acids. The V end was cut by 5 bases, the J end by 5 bases, with 24 bases between. Germline V CDR1 and CDR2: MDHEN, SYDVKM. The CDR3 DNA reads as TGTGCCAGCAGTCCCTCCTTGGGGGCGCCAGGGAAGACTGAAGCTTTCTTT. Translating gives CASSPSLGAPGKTEAFF.

This clone was seen a few times. J is TRBJ2-5 and V is TRBV28; D may correspond to TRBD1 or TRBD2 (5 bases each). The CDR3 has 14 amino acids. Trimming left V 2 bases short and J 7 bases short, with 14 bases between. Germline CDR1 and CDR2: MDHEN and SYDVKM. The CDR3: CASSLPQGARTQYF. CDR3 nucleotide sequence: TGTGCCAGCAGTTTACCTCAGGGAGCGCGGACCCAGTACTTC.

J is TRBJ1-3 and V is TRBV9, with D uncertain. Trimming shortened V by 0 bases and J by 13 bases, and 20 bases separated the two germline ends. Germline V gene data show CDR1 as SGDLS and CDR2 as YYNGEE. The CDR3 contains 15 residues. The CDR3 DNA sequence: TGTGCCAGCAGCGTAGACGAGGGTAGTCGGTCATCTATATATTTT. It codes for CASSVDEGSRSSIYF.

This clone was detected a few times. Distinct nucleotide sequences in the sample also encode this CDR3. V is TRBV28 and J is TRBJ2-5, with 9 bases fitting TRBD1. Trimming removed 6 bases from V and 4 bases from J; junction bases left unmatched: 9. This CDR3 contains 15 residues. CDR1 is MDHEN, CDR2 SYDVKM, per germline. The CDR3 DNA sequence: TGTGCCAGCAGCGCACCGGGACAGGGTTCAGAGACCCAGTACTTC. Amino acids: CASSAPGQGSETQYF.

V gene TRBV11-3 combines with J gene TRBJ2-1; D possibly corresponds to TRBD2 (6 bases). Trimming took 1 base from V and 8 from J, leaving 9 bases between them. The germline V gene has CDR1 SGHNT and CDR2 YENEEA. The CDR3 loop spans 13 amino acids. The CDR3 DNA reads as TGTGCCAGCAGCTTAGGACTAGAAGATGAGCAGTTCTTC. It specifies CASSLGLEDEQFF.

As to this clone: Other DNA sequences in the same sample also yield this CDR3. This chain links TRBV27 with TRBJ2-3, with D unresolved. CDR1 is MNHEY, CDR2 SMNVEV, per germline (reference sequence). V was pared by 6 bases and J by 3 bases, with 4 bases between. The CDR3 contains 11 residues. CDR3 region: CASRRTDTQYF. In DNA form, the CDR3 reads TGTGCCAGCAGAAGGACAGATACGCAGTATTTT.